The 25 T cell receptor beta chains below come from one sample, sequenced in a study of T cells after yellow fever vaccination. TCRdb reprocessed the 5' RACE reads with MiXCR, giving one entry per CDR3 protein. This repertoire shows just under 600,000 distinct CDR3 sequences, 13% found once; its top ten account for over 12%. The sample here was PBMCs, taken on the day of the yellow fever booster vaccination. The receptors shown here come from a man younger than 40 who received the YFV17D yellow fever vaccine.

This clonotype appeared a few times. The gene calls are TRBV4-3 and TRBJ2-1, with 10 bases that match TRBD2. Germline loops: CDR1 LGHNA, CDR2 YSLEER. V dropped 3 bases and J dropped 4; count of bases not matched to a gene: 9. This CDR3 comprises 17 residues. The DNA for the CDR3 is TGCGCCAGCAGCCACAGCTCAGCGGGAGGGACTTACAATGAGCAGTTCTTC. Protein product: CASSHSSAGGTYNEQFF.

The chain links TRBV12-3 or TRBV12-4 to TRBJ2-3; 7 nucleotides match TRBD2. The V and J ends lost 5 bases and 0 bases, in that order; junction bases with no gene match: 8. The CDR3 runs 16 residues. This chain's CDR3 is CASSRKRGPSTDTQYF. CDR3 sequence (DNA): TGTGCCAGCAGTCGGAAGCGGGGCCCTAGCACAGATACGCAGTATTTT.

Only a few counts were recorded for this clonotype. V usage is TRBV27 and J usage is TRBJ2-2, with D maybe TRBD2 (6 bases). V was cut by 5 bases and J by 3 bases, with 19 bases left in between. The V gene's germline CDR1 is MNHEY and CDR2 SMNVEV (reference sequence). This CDR3 is built from 17 residues. DNA for the CDR3: TGTGCCAGCAGTCGCCGGTTTCGGGGGAGTGACACCGGGGAGCTGTTTTTT. It yields the protein CASSRRFRGSDTGELFF.

This clonotype has more than one count but fewer than ten. This chain uses TRBV11-2 with TRBJ2-1, with a weak D call TRBD2 (6 bases). V lost 7 bases and J 8 bases, leaving 15 bases between the germline ends. CDR1 is SGHAT, CDR2 FQNNGV, per germline. This CDR3 region has 13 residues. CDR3 DNA sequence: TGTGCCAGCAAGCCGGGCGGGAACCATGAGCAGTTCTTC. Translation: CASKPGGNHEQFF.

The rearrangement links TRBV6-5 to TRBJ2-1; D remains ambiguous. The CDR3 is 12 amino acids. Trimming took 4 bases from V and 8 from J, leaving 9 bases between them. In germline, CDR1 is MNHEY, CDR2 SVGAGI. In DNA form, the CDR3 reads TGTGCCAGCAGTTCCTCTCGGGATGAGCAGTTCTTC. It encodes CASSSSRDEQFF.

The chain has TRBV7-9 and TRBJ1-2; no clear D gene. The germline CDR1 and CDR2 sequences are SEHNR and FQNEAQ (reference sequence). This CDR3 has 15 amino acids. Trimming left V 5 bases short and J 2 bases short, with 15 bases between. In DNA form, the CDR3 reads TGTGCCAGCAGCCCCTACACGGGAAACAACTATGGCTACACCTTC. Its protein product is CASSPYTGNNYGYTF.

Ten or more counts support this clonotype. J is TRBJ1-1 and V is TRBV7-2, with D maybe TRBD1 (6 bases). CDR3 length: 16 residues. CDR1 is SGHTA and CDR2 is FQGNSA in the germline V gene. V lost 1 base, J lost 3 bases, and 15 bases lay in between. CDR3 coding DNA: TGTGCCAGCAGCTTAGGCCCCCCAGGGGTGGACACTGAAGCTTTCTTT. Its protein is CASSLGPPGVDTEAFF.

The rearrangement links TRBV20-1 to TRBJ2-1; 8 nucleotides align to TRBD1. The CDR3 extends over 14 amino acids. Unmatched junction bases numbered 10, after V lost 5 bases and J lost 7 bases. Germline V lookup: CDR1 DFQATT, CDR2 SNEGSKA (reference sequence). CDR3 protein: CSAPLRTGHNEQFF. CDR3 sequence (DNA): TGCAGTGCTCCCTTGAGGACAGGGCATAATGAGCAGTTCTTC.

CDR3 sequence: CASTVGLAGTYEQYF. The CDR3 region has the DNA TGTGCCAGCACCGTTGGACTAGCGGGAACCTACGAGCAGTACTTC. The chain has TRBV6-2 or TRBV6-3 and TRBJ2-7, with 12 bases fitting TRBD2. CDR3 length equals 15 residues. Trimming removed 7 bases from V and 2 bases from J; junction bases left unmatched: 6. CDR1 and CDR2 (germline): MNHEY, SVGEGT.

The chain couples TRBV29-1 to TRBJ1-2; D might be TRBD1 (6 bases). This CDR3 contains 12 residues. In germline, CDR1 is SQVTM, CDR2 ANQGSEA. Trimming took off 7 bases at V and 3 bases at J, with 12 bases between the two ends. The CDR3 sequence is CSAIRGDYGYTF. CDR3 sequence (DNA): TGCAGCGCCATCAGGGGCGACTATGGCTACACCTTC.

This clonotype was seen more than once but under ten times. V gene TRBV10-3 combines with J gene TRBJ2-3, with 11 bases identical to TRBD2. This CDR3 spans 15 amino acids. Trimming removed 8 bases from V and 2 bases from J; junction bases left unmatched: 6. The germline gives CDR1 ENHRY, CDR2 SYGVKD. The CDR3 sequence: CAISGSGRATDTQYF. CDR3 DNA sequence: TGTGCCATCTCCGGTAGCGGGAGGGCCACAGATACGCAGTATTTT.

The sample holds many counts of this clonotype. The rearrangement links TRBV19 to TRBJ2-2, with 7 nucleotides matching TRBD1. The CDR3 runs to 14 residues. Germline CDR1 and CDR2: LNHDA and SQIVND (reference sequence). Trimming at V came to 5 bases and at J to 4 bases, leaving 4 bases not matched to a gene. The CDR3 region is CASSAGGFTGELFF. The CDR3, as DNA: TGTGCCAGTAGTGCAGGGGGTTTCACCGGGGAGCTGTTTTTT.

This clonotype has just a few counts. The chain carries TRBV24-1 and TRBJ2-5; 7 bases are a match to TRBD2. Trimming cost V 5 bases and J 5 bases; bases outside gene matches: 10. Germline V gives CDR1 KGHDR, CDR2 SFDVKD. The CDR3 is 15 residues long. The CDR3 sequence is CATSAFLAGGETQYF. The CDR3 DNA is TGTGCCACCAGTGCCTTCTTAGCGGGTGGGGAGACCCAGTACTTC.

The rearrangement links TRBV7-9 to TRBJ2-7, with D perhaps assigned TRBD1 or TRBD2 (6 bases each). This CDR3 region has 14 residues. CDR1 is SEHNR and CDR2 is FQNEAQ in the germline V gene (reference sequence). V lost 2 bases, J lost 5 bases, and 13 bases lay in between. Written as DNA, the CDR3 is TGTGCCAGCAGCTTATCCGGGGGCTCAAACGAGCAGTACTTC. As protein: CASSLSGGSNEQYF.

As to this clonotype: This may come from a read error, since a much larger clone is one base off. The rearrangement joins TRBV28 to TRBJ2-2; weak D call: TRBD2 (5 bases). CDR1 MDHEN and CDR2 SYDVKM come from the germline V gene. The CDR3 runs to 16 residues. V gave up 5 bases and J gave up 0 bases, with 13 bases separating them. CDR3 nucleotide sequence: TGTGCCAGCAGTGAACTAGAGTTCGCGAACACCGGGGAGCTGTTTTTT. This codes for CASSELEFANTGELFF.

V and J are TRBV5-1 and TRBJ2-1, with 9 bases aligning to TRBD2. V dropped 7 bases and J dropped 4; count of bases not matched to a gene: 6. This CDR3 spans 14 amino acids. In germline, CDR1 is SGHRS, CDR2 YFSETQ. CDR3 amino acids: CASGASGTYNEQFF. The CDR3 bases are TGCGCCAGCGGTGCTAGCGGGACGTACAATGAGCAGTTCTTC. Complete variable domain (other parts from reference TRBV5-1 and TRBJ2-1): KAGVTQTPRYLIKTRGQQVTLSCSPISGHRSVSWYQQTPGQGLQFLFEYFSETQRNKGNFPGRFSGRQFSNSRSEMNVSTLELGDSALYLCASGASGTYNEQFFGPGTRLTVL.

The gene calls are TRBV9 and TRBJ2-6, with D unresolved. This CDR3 contains 19 residues. The V and J ends lost 3 bases and 0 bases respectively, with 19 bases between them. Germline values: CDR1 SGDLS, CDR2 YYNGEE. The CDR3: CASSAREHSSPSGANVLTF. In DNA, the CDR3 is TGTGCCAGCAGCGCACGAGAGCACAGCTCCCCCTCTGGGGCCAACGTCCTGACTTTC.

This clonotype has a handful of counts. The chain joins TRBV9 to TRBJ2-1, with D perhaps TRBD2 (6 bases). This CDR3 region has 14 residues. Trimming stripped 0 bases from V and 5 bases from J, with 9 bases between. CDR1 is SGDLS and CDR2 is YYNGEE in the germline V gene. The CDR3 sequence: CASSVAPGDNEQFF. The CDR3 bases are TGTGCCAGCAGCGTAGCTCCGGGGGACAATGAGCAGTTCTTC.

This clonotype has only a few counts. The chain is built from TRBV6-2 or TRBV6-3 and TRBJ2-7; D gene unclear. Germline V gene sequence: CDR1 MNHEY, CDR2 SVGEGT. The length of the CDR3 is 12 residues. V was shortened by 7 bases and J by 3 bases, with 10 bases between the two germline ends. CDR3 bases: TGTGCCAGCACCGACACATACTACGAGCAGTACTTC. Amino acids: CASTDTYYEQYF.

This clonotype has a handful of counts. The chain couples TRBV11-2 to TRBJ1-1; a possible D gene is TRBD1 (5 bases). Per the germline V gene, CDR1 is SGHAT and CDR2 is FQNNGV. Trimming took off 1 base at V and 3 bases at J, with 21 bases between the two ends. The CDR3 spans 18 residues. This chain's CDR3 is CASSLVVGQGSRDTEAFF. CDR3 coding DNA: TGTGCCAGCAGCTTAGTAGTTGGGCAGGGAAGTAGAGACACTGAAGCTTTCTTT. Based on the CDR3 plus reference TRBV11-2 and TRBJ1-1, the full variable domain is EAGVAQSPRYKIIEKRQSVAFWCNPISGHATLYWYQQILGQGPKLLIQFQNNGVVDDSQLPKDRFSAERLKGVDSTLKIQPAKLEDSAVYLCASSLVVGQGSRDTEAFFGQGTRLTVV.

This rearrangement joins TRBV3-1 to TRBJ2-1, with 14 bases identical to TRBD2. Germline V gives CDR1 LGHDT, CDR2 YNNKEL (reference sequence). The CDR3 covers 16 residues. V trimming: 3 bases; J trimming: 7 bases; junction bases outside the gene matches: 5. The CDR3 reads CASSHRGLAGGNEQFF. CDR3 in DNA: TGTGCCAGCAGCCACCGTGGACTAGCGGGAGGTAATGAGCAGTTCTTC.

This clonotype was detected once. One base away lies a much larger clone, so this may be a sequencing read error. Given the absence of the conserved phenylalanine or tryptophan at the CDR3 end, a read error is likely. The V call is TRBV14, the J call TRBJ1-3; no reliable D call. CDR1 and CDR2 (germline): SGHDN, FVKESK. V shed 6 bases and J shed 0 bases, with 15 bases lying between them. The CDR3 sequence is 16 residues long. Here the CDR3 reads CASSSTGSYSGNTIYI. Here the CDR3 DNA reads TGTGCCAGCAGTTCCACGGGATCTTACTCTGGAAACACCATATATATT.

This clonotype showed up many times. The J gene is TRBJ2-1, the V gene TRBV28, with 8 bases lining up with TRBD1. Germline CDR1 MDHEN, CDR2 SYDVKM. With 11 bases clipped from V and 8 bases from J, the junction kept 14 bases outside the gene matches. The CDR3 spans 14 residues. The CDR3 is CASFGQGVQDEQFF. CDR3 nucleotide sequence: TGTGCCTCCTTCGGACAGGGAGTGCAGGATGAGCAGTTCTTC.

The chain carries TRBV2 and TRBJ1-1; perhaps TRBD1 as D (6 bases). The ends were cut back, 5 bases at V and 3 bases at J, with 10 bases in the middle. CDR1 and CDR2 from the germline V gene are SNHLY and FYNNEI. CDR3 size: 13 residues. The CDR3 reads CASSPYRDTEAFF. The CDR3 DNA sequence: TGTGCCAGCAGTCCCTACAGGGACACTGAAGCTTTCTTT.

This chain joins TRBV6-5 and TRBJ1-4, with D maybe TRBD1 (6 bases). The V and J ends lost 3 bases and 11 bases respectively, with 16 bases between them. This CDR3 contains 14 residues. Germline assignment: CDR1 MNHEY and CDR2 SVGAGI. CDR3 region: CASSYQGLGDKLFF. In DNA, the CDR3 is TGTGCCAGCAGTTATCAGGGGCTGGGGGACAAACTGTTTTTT.